The entry below describes one T cell receptor (beta chain). What it recognizes is unknown. The data stem from a study of identical twins. Study-wide findings and caveats: Modeled out-of-frame TCR alpha sharing in monozygotic twins fell below observed levels. In zero-insertion analyses, partial confounding could arise from invariant MAIT and iNKT cells. Twin-shared out-of-frame alpha sequences were enriched for low generation probability.

Trimming shortened V by 0 bases and J by 1 base, and 7 bases separated the two germline ends. Looked up from germline, CDR1 is SGHRS and CDR2 is YFSETQ. There are 14 residues in the CDR3. TCRdb independently ran MiXCR on the 5' RACE reads; one entry per CDR3 protein. This sample has under 250,000 distinct CDR3 sequences, with around 10% found just once. V and J are TRBV5-1 and TRBJ2-5, with D unclear. The receptor comes from a young woman in good health. The material sequenced was memory (CD45RO+) T cells sorted from blood. This CDR3 is CASSLAAVQETQYF. The CDR3 region has the DNA TGCGCCAGCAGCTTGGCGGCGGTCCAAGAGACCCAGTACTTC.